The 28 T cell receptor beta chains reported below all come from one sample, sequenced in a study of Ad26.COV2.S vaccination and SARS-CoV-2 variants. Treatment indicated: roughly 20 received Ad26.COV2.S at low or high dose, single or two shots; a few received placebo; per-sample allocation not given. The samples were gathered on day 63 after the first injection of vaccine or placebo. Using immunoSEQ multiplex PCR, the repertoire was profiled, and TCRdb retains in-frame clones only, with some absent. The repertoire has hundreds of thousands of clones, 65% to 90% of them found once; the top ten carry approximately 11%. The source was peripheral blood, collected in a trial of Ad26.COV2.S vaccine versus placebo. The receptors here all came from a person between 18 and 59 years old who received the Ad26.COV2.S COVID-19 vaccine or a placebo.

The gene calls are TRBV11-2 and TRBJ1-2, with a tentative D call TRBD1 (6 bases). The CDR3 totals 16 residues. Trimming stripped 4 bases from V and 8 bases from J, with 23 bases between. Germline assignment: CDR1 SGHAT and CDR2 FQNNGV. The CDR3 sequence is CASSSASRGGAIGYTF. In nucleotides, the CDR3 is TGTGCCAGCAGCTCGGCTTCCAGGGGAGGGGCGATCGGCTACACCTTC.

This clone has only a few counts. J is TRBJ2-7 and V is TRBV7-2; 7 bases match TRBD1. Germline trimming cut 4 bases from V and 6 bases from J; bases unmatched to any gene: 15. The CDR3 is made up of 16 amino acids. CDR1 SGHTA and CDR2 FQGNSA come from the germline V gene. Here the CDR3 reads CASSWIQGRSRGEQYF. In nucleotides, the CDR3 is TGTGCCAGCAGCTGGATACAGGGGCGATCCCGAGGCGAGCAGTACTTC. Based on the CDR3 plus reference TRBV7-2 and TRBJ2-7, the full variable domain is GAGVSQSPSNKVTEKGKDVELRCDPISGHTALYWYRQSLGQGLEFLIYFQGNSAPDKSGLPSDRFSAERTGGSVSTLTIQRTQQEDSAVYLCASSWIQGRSRGEQYFGPGTRLTVT.

Comment on this clone: Sequence at one end of the junction differs from germline and may be a read error. The V gene is TRBV2, the J gene TRBJ2-2; perhaps D is TRBD1 or TRBD2 (5 bases each). Germline CDR1 is SNHLY and CDR2 is FYNNEI. This CDR3 contains 15 residues. The CDR3 is CATSRLQVNTGELFF. The DNA for the CDR3 is TGTGCCACCAGTCGACTACAGGTGAACACCGGGGAGCTGTTTTTT.

This clone was recorded a few times. This chain's CDR3 is CASSEPPPRSSYEQYF. In DNA, the CDR3 is TGTGCCAGCAGTGAGCCACCTCCTAGGAGCTCCTACGAGCAGTACTTC. J is TRBJ2-7 and V is TRBV6-2 or TRBV6-3; D is unclear. V lost 5 bases and J 0 bases, leaving 17 bases between the germline ends. This CDR3 region has 16 residues. The germline V gene encodes CDR1 MNHEY and CDR2 SVGEGT.

The chain recombines TRBV4-1 with TRBJ2-3; perhaps TRBD2 as D (6 bases). This CDR3 comprises 19 residues. Germline loops: CDR1 MGHRA, CDR2 YSYEKL. V lost 4 bases and J lost 0, with 23 bases in between. The CDR3, as DNA: TGCGCCAGCAGCCCCCAGGCGGGATGGGCTATCGCTAGCACAGATACGCAGTATTTT. It specifies CASSPQAGWAIASTDTQYF.

V gene TRBV10-3 combines with J gene TRBJ2-2, with a tentative D call TRBD1 (6 bases). CDR1 is ENHRY and CDR2 is SYGVKD in the germline V gene. V was clipped by 1 base and J by 0 bases, with 9 bases between them. This CDR3 has 16 amino acids. Written as DNA, the CDR3 is TGTGCCATCAGTGAGTTGGGGGCATCGAACACCGGGGAGCTGTTTTTT. It encodes CAISELGASNTGELFF.

This chain uses TRBV2 with TRBJ2-3, with D maybe TRBD1 (6 bases). The CDR3 has 14 amino acids. The V gene lost 7 bases and the J gene lost 3 bases, with 14 bases spanning the gap. Germline V CDR1 and CDR2: SNHLY, FYNNEI. CDR3 amino acids: CASTQDTGTDTQYF. The DNA of the CDR3 is TGTGCCAGCACCCAAGACACAGGGACAGATACGCAGTATTTT.

The chain combines TRBV7-9 with TRBJ2-7, with 8 positions matching TRBD2. Unmatched junction bases numbered 7, after V lost 4 bases and J lost 5 bases. The V gene's germline CDR1 is SEHNR and CDR2 FQNEAQ (reference sequence). The CDR3 contains 14 residues. The CDR3 is CASSSRGGLHEQYF. CDR3 DNA: TGTGCCAGCAGCTCACGGGGGGGTCTCCACGAGCAGTACTTC.

This chain connects TRBV9 to TRBJ2-1; D not resolved. This CDR3 has 13 residues. V shed 2 bases and J shed 5 bases, with 8 bases lying between them. Germline V gene sequence: CDR1 SGDLS, CDR2 YYNGEE. The CDR3 reads CASSVGRNNEQFF. The CDR3 DNA follows: TGTGCCAGCAGCGTGGGCAGGAACAATGAGCAGTTCTTC.

This clone showed up just once. V usage is TRBV2 and J usage is TRBJ1-1; D remains unclear. Germline assignment: CDR1 SNHLY and CDR2 FYNNEI. This CDR3 has 11 amino acids. V was clipped by 7 bases and J by 5 bases, with 8 bases between them. CDR3 DNA sequence: TGTGCCAGCATGGGCGAGACTGAAGCTTTCTTT. Its protein is CASMGETEAFF.

The chain combines TRBV6-5 with TRBJ2-2; the match to TRBD1 covers 12 bases. The germline CDR1 and CDR2 sequences are MNHEY and SVGAGI. The CDR3 runs 15 residues. Trimming removed 10 bases from V and 6 bases from J; junction bases left unmatched: 9. CDR3 bases: TGTGCCATCCGGGACAGGGGGCTCAAAGCCGGGGAGCTGTTTTTT. Protein sequence: CAIRDRGLKAGELFF.

V and J are TRBV9 and TRBJ2-1; D possibly corresponds to TRBD2 (6 bases). Looked up from germline, CDR1 is SGDLS and CDR2 is YYNGEE. The CDR3 extends over 14 amino acids. The germline V and J ends were trimmed by 4 bases and 0 bases, with 8 bases remaining between them. For the CDR3, the DNA is TGTGCCAGCAGCCGGGGGAGCTCCTACAATGAGCAGTTCTTC. It encodes CASSRGSSYNEQFF.

In its sample, this clone was seen a few times. The chain is built from TRBV6-2 or TRBV6-3 and TRBJ2-1; no firm D call. Germline values: CDR1 MNHEY, CDR2 SVGEGT. Trimming removed 3 bases at V and 12 bases at J, with 12 bases between. The CDR3 extends over 12 amino acids. CDR3 sequence reads: CASSYSSEGQFF. The CDR3 region has the DNA TGTGCCAGCAGTTATTCAAGCGAAGGGCAGTTCTTC.

This chain connects TRBV9 to TRBJ2-3; 9 nucleotides agree with TRBD1. This CDR3 has 15 amino acids. J was trimmed by 4 bases and V by 4 bases; bases with no gene match: 7. CDR1 and CDR2 (germline): SGDLS, YYNGEE. The CDR3 spells CASSFLTGGSDTQYF. The CDR3 DNA follows: TGTGCCAGCAGCTTCCTGACAGGGGGGTCAGATACGCAGTATTTT.

The chain links TRBV7-2 to TRBJ1-2, with TRBD1 matching 8 bases. Germline assignment: CDR1 SGHTA and CDR2 FQGNSA. The CDR3 is made up of 16 amino acids. V shed 4 bases and J 2 bases; nucleotides not matched to a gene: 9. The CDR3 sequence: CASSSIVQGGNYGYTF. CDR3 DNA: TGTGCCAGCAGCTCAATCGTACAGGGGGGGAACTATGGCTACACCTTC.

The chain combines TRBV18 with TRBJ2-7; D may be TRBD1 or TRBD2 (5 bases each). Germline CDR1 is KGHSH and CDR2 is LQKENI. Trimming stripped 4 bases from V and 7 bases from J, with 20 bases between. This CDR3 region has 15 residues. The CDR3 region is CASSLSRVGVEEQYF. For the CDR3, the DNA is TGTGCCAGCTCACTCTCCCGAGTGGGGGTGGAAGAGCAGTACTTC.

This clone showed up just a few times. The V and J genes are TRBV12-3 or TRBV12-4 and TRBJ1-5; D gene uncertain. V lost 5 bases and J lost 4, with 9 bases in between. This CDR3 is 13 amino acids long. DNA of the CDR3: TGTGCCAGCAGTCCGCAACTTAATCAGCCCCAGCATTTT. Translated: CASSPQLNQPQHF.

The chain links TRBV2 to TRBJ1-5; D is undetermined. Germline-derived CDR1 and CDR2 are SNHLY and FYNNEI. There are 13 residues in the CDR3. V was cut by 3 bases and J by 4 bases, with 7 bases left in between. The CDR3 bases are TGTGCCAGCAGTGAGGTGGGGAATCAGCCCCAGCATTTT. This codes for CASSEVGNQPQHF.

This chain connects TRBV29-1 to TRBJ1-1; a weak D match, TRBD1 (5 bases). Germline values: CDR1 SQVTM, CDR2 ANQGSEA. Trimming left V 3 bases short and J 7 bases short, with 9 bases between. CDR3 length: 11 residues. CDR3 nucleotide sequence: TGCAGCGTTGACCGCAGGGATGAAGCTTTCTTT. Protein product: CSVDRRDEAFF.

This rearrangement joins TRBV30 to TRBJ1-2, with TRBD1 identical over 8 bases. This CDR3 is built from 13 residues. J lost 3 bases, V lost 6 bases, and 6 bases had no gene match. From germline, CDR1 is GTSNPN and CDR2 SVGIG (reference sequence). The CDR3 DNA sequence: TGTGCCTGTAATCAGGGGGCAGACTATGGCTACACCTTC. This gives the protein CACNQGADYGYTF.

The V gene is TRBV5-5, the J gene TRBJ1-2; 7 positions agree with TRBD1. The CDR3 has 15 amino acids. Germline CDR1 SGHKS, CDR2 YYEKEE (reference sequence). V lost 3 bases and J lost 0; bases outside the gene matches: 5. The CDR3 nucleotides read TGTGCCAGCAGCTCGGCAGGGGGTCCTAACTATGGCTACACCTTC. It yields the protein CASSSAGGPNYGYTF.

V gene TRBV7-2 combines with J gene TRBJ1-2, with 7 bases that match TRBD1. This CDR3 is built from 14 residues. J gave up 7 bases and V 4 bases, and 9 bases lay outside the gene matches. Germline CDR1 and CDR2: SGHTA and FQGNSA. As DNA, the CDR3 is TGTGCCAGCAGCTCAGTTACAGGGGCGGCTGGCTACACCTTC. Protein: CASSSVTGAAGYTF.

In this sample, this clone turned up once. The J gene is TRBJ2-1, the V gene TRBV27, with TRBD2 matching 11 bases. Germline-derived CDR1 and CDR2 are MNHEY and SMNVEV (reference sequence). CDR3 length: 14 residues. Losses at the gene ends were 5 bases for V and 12 bases for J; bases not matched to a gene: 9. CDR3 bases: TGTGCCAGCAGTCACGATACTAGCGGGGGCCGGCAGTTCTTC. Residues: CASSHDTSGGRQFF.

V usage is TRBV6-6 and J usage is TRBJ2-1, with D perhaps matching TRBD2 (6 bases). The V end lost 7 bases, the J end lost 8 bases, and 12 bases lay between the germline ends. Germline CDR1 and CDR2: MNHNY and SVGAGI (reference sequence). The CDR3 is 12 residues long. CDR3 nucleotides: TGTGCCAGCACCGCCGGGGGTTATGAGCAGTTCTTC. Translated: CASTAGGYEQFF.

The V call is TRBV2, the J call TRBJ1-5, with 9 nucleotides matching TRBD1. CDR1 SNHLY and CDR2 FYNNEI come from the germline V gene. Germline trimming cut 4 bases from V and 0 bases from J; bases unmatched to any gene: 10. The length of the CDR3 is 18 residues. CDR3 sequence: CASSALTGGGYSNQPQHF. The CDR3, as DNA: TGTGCCAGCAGTGCCCTGACAGGGGGAGGTTATAGCAATCAGCCCCAGCATTTT.

The gene calls are TRBV20-1 and TRBJ2-1, with a tentative D call TRBD2 (5 bases). The CDR3 is 14 amino acids. Germline loops: CDR1 DFQATT, CDR2 SNEGSKA (reference sequence). Between the trimmed V and J ends, which lost 3 bases and 12 bases, there was a span of 21 bases. CDR3 loop: CSASTDSAGTRQFF. DNA for the CDR3: TGCAGTGCTAGTACTGATAGTGCGGGTACACGGCAGTTCTTC.

This clone came up once. CDR3 amino acids: CAWSLPGLNEQFF. CDR3 DNA: TGTGCCTGGAGCCTACCGGGACTTAATGAGCAGTTCTTC. V is TRBV30 and J is TRBJ2-1; TRBD2 is a possible D gene (6 bases). The V gene's germline CDR1 is GTSNPN and CDR2 SVGIG (reference sequence). Trimming shortened V by 3 bases and J by 7 bases, and 13 bases separated the two germline ends. The CDR3 spans 13 residues.

This chain connects TRBV4-3 to TRBJ2-7; D is ambiguous. Germline CDR1 LGHNA, CDR2 YSLEER. CDR3 length: 15 residues. The V gene lost 1 base and the J gene lost 6 bases, with 16 bases spanning the gap. The CDR3 DNA sequence: TGCGCCAGCAGCCAAGTTCTGACGGACCTCACCGAGCAGTACTTC. Protein product: CASSQVLTDLTEQYF.